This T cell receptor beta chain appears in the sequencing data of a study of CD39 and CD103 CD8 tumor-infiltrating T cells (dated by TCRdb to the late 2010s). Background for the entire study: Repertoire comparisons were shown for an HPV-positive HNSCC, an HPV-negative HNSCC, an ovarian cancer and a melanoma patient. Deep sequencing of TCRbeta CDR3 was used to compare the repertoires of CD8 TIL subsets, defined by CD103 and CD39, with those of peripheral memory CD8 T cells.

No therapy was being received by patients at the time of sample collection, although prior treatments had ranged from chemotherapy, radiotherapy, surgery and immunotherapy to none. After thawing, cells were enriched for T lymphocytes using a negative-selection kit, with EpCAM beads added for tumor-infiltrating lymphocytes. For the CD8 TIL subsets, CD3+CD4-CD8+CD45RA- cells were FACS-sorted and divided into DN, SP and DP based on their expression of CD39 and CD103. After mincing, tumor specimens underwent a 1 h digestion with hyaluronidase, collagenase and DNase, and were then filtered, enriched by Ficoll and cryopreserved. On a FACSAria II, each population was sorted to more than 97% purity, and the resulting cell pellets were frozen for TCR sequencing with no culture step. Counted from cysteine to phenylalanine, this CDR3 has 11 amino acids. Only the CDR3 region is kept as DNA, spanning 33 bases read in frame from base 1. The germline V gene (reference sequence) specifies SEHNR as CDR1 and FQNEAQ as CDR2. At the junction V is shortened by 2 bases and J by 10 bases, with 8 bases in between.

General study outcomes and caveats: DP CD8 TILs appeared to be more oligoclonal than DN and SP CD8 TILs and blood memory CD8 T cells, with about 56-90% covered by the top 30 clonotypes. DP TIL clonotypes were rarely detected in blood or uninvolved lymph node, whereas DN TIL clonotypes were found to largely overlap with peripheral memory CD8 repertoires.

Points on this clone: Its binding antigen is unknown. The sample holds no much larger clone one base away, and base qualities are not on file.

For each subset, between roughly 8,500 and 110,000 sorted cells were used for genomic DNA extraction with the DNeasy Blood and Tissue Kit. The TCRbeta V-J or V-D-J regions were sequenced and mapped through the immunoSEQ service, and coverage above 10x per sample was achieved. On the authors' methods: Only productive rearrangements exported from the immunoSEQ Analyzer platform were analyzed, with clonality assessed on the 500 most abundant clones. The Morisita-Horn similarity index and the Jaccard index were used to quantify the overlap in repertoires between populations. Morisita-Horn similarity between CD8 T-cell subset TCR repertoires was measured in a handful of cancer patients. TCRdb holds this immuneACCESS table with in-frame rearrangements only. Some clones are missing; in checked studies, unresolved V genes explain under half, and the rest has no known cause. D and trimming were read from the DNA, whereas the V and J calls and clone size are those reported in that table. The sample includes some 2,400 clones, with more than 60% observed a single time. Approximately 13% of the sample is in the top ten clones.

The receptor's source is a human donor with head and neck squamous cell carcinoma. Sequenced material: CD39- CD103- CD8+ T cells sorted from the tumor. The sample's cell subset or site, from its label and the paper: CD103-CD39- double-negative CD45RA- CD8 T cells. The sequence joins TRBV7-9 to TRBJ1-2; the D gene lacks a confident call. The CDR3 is CASSLSHDYTF. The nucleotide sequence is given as TGTGCCAGCAGCTTAAGCCACGACTACACCTTC.